The rows below give T cell receptor beta chains drawn from one sample of a study of metastatic and nonmetastatic thyroid tumors. TCRdb used MiXCR to call clones anew from the PCR reads. The repertoire holds some 16,000 clones, with roughly a quarter as singletons. Sequences were obtained from tumor tissue. All receptors come from a female donor with papillary thyroid cancer or a benign thyroid nodule (not recorded which). Some clones in this sample may be carry-over from other donors' samples. Both conserved end residues are part of each CDR3. A D gene is named only where the DNA matches it firmly. Clone size is shown for a subset of rows, as once, few, many or a class of expanded clone.

cdr3_aa cdr3_nt v_call d_call j_call clone_size
CASILGARQGRVIATQYF TGTGCCAGCATCTTAGGGGCCAGGCAGGGAAGGGTCATAGCTACGCAGTATTTT TRBV11-2 . TRBJ2-3 .
CASSLGSNNEQFF TGTGCCAGCAGCTTGGGATCCAACAATGAGCAGTTCTTC TRBV7-9 . TRBJ2-1 many
CSALQRNTGELFF TGCAGTGCCCTCCAGCGGAACACCGGGGAGCTGTTTTTT TRBV20-1 . TRBJ2-2 medium-sized
CAISGTGLAYEQYF TGTGCCATCAGTGGAACAGGGCTGGCCTACGAGCAGTACTTC TRBV10-3 . TRBJ2-7 .
CASSPGVREQYF TGTGCCAGCAGCCCAGGGGTGAGAGAGCAGTACTTC TRBV12-3/TRBV12-4 . TRBJ2-7 few
CASKGTGANVLTF TGTGCCAGCAAGGGAACTGGGGCCAACGTCCTGACTTTC TRBV6-4 . TRBJ2-6 many
CASSLTGSREDTQYF TGTGCCAGCAGTTTAACAGGGTCGAGAGAGGATACGCAGTATTTT TRBV27 . TRBJ2-3 medium-sized
CASSLVYRRSATNEKLFF TGCGCCAGCAGCTTGGTTTACAGGAGGAGCGCAACTAATGAAAAACTGTTTTTT TRBV5-1 . TRBJ1-4 once
CSARFSGRGRGNEQFF TGCAGTGCTAGATTTAGCGGGAGGGGCCGTGGGAATGAGCAGTTCTTC TRBV20-1 TRBD2 TRBJ2-1 .
CASSSTSGRNEQYF TGCGCCAGCAGCTCCACTAGCGGGAGGAACGAGCAGTACTTC TRBV5-1 TRBD2 TRBJ2-7 many
CAVRFLNTEAFF TGTGCCGTCAGGTTCCTGAACACTGAAGCTTTCTTT TRBV6-1 . TRBJ1-1 .
CSARVPSRNEQFF TGCAGTGCTAGAGTTCCATCTCGGAATGAGCAGTTCTTC TRBV20-1 . TRBJ2-1 many
CVSSQGGSMVGQLFF TGCGTCAGCAGCCAAGGGGGATCCATGGTGGGGCAACTGTTTTTT TRBV4-3 . TRBJ1-4 once
CASTTLTGRREKLFF TGTGCCAGCACCACCCTGACAGGGCGGAGGGAAAAACTGTTTTTT TRBV6-1 TRBD1 TRBJ1-4 medium-sized
CSAIPRGPYNDQFF TGCAGTGCTATCCCCAGGGGGCCCTACAATGATCAGTTCTTC TRBV20-1 TRBD1 TRBJ2-1 .
CASSLRTRSADTQYF TGTGCCAGCAGCCTCCGGACTAGATCGGCAGATACGCAGTATTTT TRBV3-1 TRBD2 TRBJ2-3 many
CSARDPGQGGYEQYF TGCAGTGCTAGAGATCCTGGACAGGGAGGCTACGAGCAGTACTTC TRBV20-1 TRBD1 TRBJ2-7 .
CASSGGSGAFAGNTIYF TGTGCCAGCAGTGGCGGGTCAGGGGCATTTGCTGGAAACACCATATATTTT TRBV6-1 . TRBJ1-3 .
CASSVYGGEGQETQYF TGTGCCAGCAGCGTATACGGGGGCGAGGGTCAAGAGACCCAGTACTTC TRBV9 . TRBJ2-5 many
CASSDPYGYTF TGTGCCAGCAGTGATCCCTATGGCTACACCTTC TRBV28 . TRBJ1-2 medium-sized
CSAPHPNTDTQYF TGCAGTGCTCCCCATCCGAACACAGATACGCAGTATTTT TRBV20-1 . TRBJ2-3 .
CATSRDVASSSYEQYF TGTGCCACCAGCAGAGATGTGGCAAGCAGCTCCTACGAGCAGTACTTC TRBV15 . TRBJ2-7 .
CASSSKRERYGSQYF TGTGCCAGCAGCTCGAAGCGGGAGCGGTATGGGTCCCAGTACTTC TRBV5-4 TRBD2 TRBJ2-5 many
CASSLSGLGNEQFF TGTGCCAGCAGTTTATCGGGTTTGGGCAATGAGCAGTTCTTC TRBV28 . TRBJ2-1 many
CSASQTRSGEQFF TGCAGTGCATCGCAAACTAGGTCAGGTGAGCAGTTCTTC TRBV20-1 . TRBJ2-1 .
CASRGTSGSSFF TGTGCCAGCAGAGGGACTAGCGGGAGTTCGTTCTTC TRBV6-1 TRBD2 TRBJ2-1 few
CSVKGPLGTSSEQYF TGCAGCGTTAAAGGGCCCCTAGGGACGTCCAGCGAGCAGTATTTT TRBV29-1 . TRBJ2-3 many
CASTPSGTYEQYF TGTGCCAGTACCCCTAGCGGGACCTACGAGCAGTACTTC TRBV19 TRBD2 TRBJ2-7 many
CASSHTSGSREQFF TGTGCCAGCAGCCACACTAGCGGGAGTAGGGAGCAGTTCTTC TRBV7-9 TRBD2 TRBJ2-1 many
CASLPGRSYNEQFF TGTGCCAGCCTACCGGGGAGATCCTACAATGAGCAGTTCTTC TRBV12-3/TRBV12-4 . TRBJ2-1 .
CASSPGLWSTDTQYF TGTGCCAGCAGCCCCGGACTTTGGAGCACAGATACGCAGTATTTT TRBV11-2 . TRBJ2-3 .
CASSLGDYGYTF TGCGCCAGCAGCTTGGGGGACTATGGCTACACCTTC TRBV5-1 . TRBJ1-2 .
CASLASGGGGEAFF TGTGCCAGCCTCGCGAGTGGGGGCGGGGGTGAAGCTTTCTTT TRBV6-1 . TRBJ1-1 many
CASSPLKDTQYF TGTGCCAGCAGCCCTTTGAAGGATACGCAGTATTTT TRBV5-6 . TRBJ2-3 many
CSARGTGTWANEKLFF TGCAGTGCTAGAGGGACAGGGACATGGGCTAATGAAAAACTGTTTTTT TRBV20-1 TRBD1 TRBJ1-4 .
CASSSRGTGWNEQYF TGTGCCAGCAGCAGTCGAGGGACAGGCTGGAACGAGCAGTACTTC TRBV9 TRBD1 TRBJ2-7 medium-sized
CATSRDPGAPETQYF TGTGCCACCAGCAGAGATCCCGGCGCTCCGGAGACCCAGTACTTC TRBV15 . TRBJ2-5 many
CASSLVGGAQGEAFF TGTGCCAGCAGCTTAGTGGGGGGCGCACAAGGGGAAGCTTTCTTT TRBV7-2 . TRBJ1-1 medium-sized
CASSLATIQADTQYF TGTGCCAGCAGCTTAGCGACGATCCAGGCAGATACGCAGTATTTT TRBV7-8 . TRBJ2-3 .
CASSLARRTPLREAFF TGTGCCAGCAGCTTAGCCCGGCGGACCCCTTTGCGAGAAGCTTTCTTT TRBV5-8 . TRBJ1-1 .
CASRVGSSYPGELFF TGTGCCAGCAGGGTAGGGTCTAGCTACCCCGGGGAGCTGTTTTTT TRBV12-3/TRBV12-4 . TRBJ2-2 few
CSFLWSSYEQYF TGCAGCTTTCTCTGGTCCTCCTACGAGCAGTACTTC TRBV20-1 . TRBJ2-7 .
CASSGLGIQETQYF TGTGCCAGCAGCGGCCTGGGGATTCAAGAGACCCAGTACTTC TRBV9 . TRBJ2-5 many
CASSTRRPKEAGANVLTF TGTGCCAGCAGCACCCGAAGACCGAAGGAAGCTGGGGCCAACGTCCTGACTTTC TRBV11-1 . TRBJ2-6 .
CASSQVVQSSNQPQHF TGCGCCAGCAGCCAAGTCGTCCAGTCTAGCAATCAGCCCCAGCATTTT TRBV4-1 . TRBJ1-5 few
CSARDPVGVTYEQYF TGCAGTGCTAGAGATCCCGTAGGGGTGACCTACGAGCAGTACTTC TRBV20-1 . TRBJ2-7 .
CASSPRIGTGGSEQFF TGCGCCAGCAGCCCTAGGATCGGGACAGGGGGCAGTGAGCAGTTCTTC TRBV5-1 TRBD1 TRBJ2-1 .
CASSEEKLFF TGTGCCAGCAGTGAAGAAAAACTGTTTTTT TRBV6-1 . TRBJ1-4 medium-sized
CSAGQGITYEQYF TGCAGTGCTGGGCAGGGCATTACCTACGAGCAGTACTTC TRBV20-1 . TRBJ2-7 once
CASSALLSGNTEAFF TGTGCCAGCAGCGCCCTATTATCGGGGAACACTGAAGCTTTCTTT TRBV11-1 . TRBJ1-1 .
CASSSGLAGGVVNEQFF TGTGCCAGCAGCTCGGGACTAGCGGGAGGGGTTGTCAATGAGCAGTTCTTC TRBV13 TRBD2 TRBJ2-1 .